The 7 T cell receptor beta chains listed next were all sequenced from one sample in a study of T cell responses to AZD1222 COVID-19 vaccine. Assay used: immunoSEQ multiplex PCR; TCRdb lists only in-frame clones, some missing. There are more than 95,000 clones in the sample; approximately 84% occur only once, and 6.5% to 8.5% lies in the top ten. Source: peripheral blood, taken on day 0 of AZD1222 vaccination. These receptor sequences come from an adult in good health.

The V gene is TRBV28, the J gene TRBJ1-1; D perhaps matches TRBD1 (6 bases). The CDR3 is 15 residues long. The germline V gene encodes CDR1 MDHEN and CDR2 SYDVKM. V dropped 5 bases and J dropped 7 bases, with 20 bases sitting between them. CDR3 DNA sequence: TGTGCCAGCAGTAAACCCTCGACAGGAGAAGGTGAAGCTTTCTTT. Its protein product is CASSKPSTGEGEAFF.

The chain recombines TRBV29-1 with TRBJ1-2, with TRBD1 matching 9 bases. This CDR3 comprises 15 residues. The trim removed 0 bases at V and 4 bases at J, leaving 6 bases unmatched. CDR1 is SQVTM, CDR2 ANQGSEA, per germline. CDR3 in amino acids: CSVEDYKDRGYGYTF. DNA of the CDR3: TGCAGCGTTGAAGACTACAAGGACAGGGGCTATGGCTACACCTTC.

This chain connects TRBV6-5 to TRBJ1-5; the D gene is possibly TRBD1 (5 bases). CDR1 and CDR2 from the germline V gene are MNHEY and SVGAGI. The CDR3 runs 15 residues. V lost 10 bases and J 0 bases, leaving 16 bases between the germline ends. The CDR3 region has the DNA TGTGCCACCCTGATCAGACAGACTAGCAATCAGCCCCAGCATTTT. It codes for CATLIRQTSNQPQHF.

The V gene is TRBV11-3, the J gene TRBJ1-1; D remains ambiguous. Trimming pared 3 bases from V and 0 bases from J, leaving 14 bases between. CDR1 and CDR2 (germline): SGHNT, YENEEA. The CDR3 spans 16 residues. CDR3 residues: CASSFGTQAMNTEAFF. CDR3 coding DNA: TGTGCCAGCAGCTTCGGCACTCAAGCAATGAACACTGAAGCTTTCTTT.

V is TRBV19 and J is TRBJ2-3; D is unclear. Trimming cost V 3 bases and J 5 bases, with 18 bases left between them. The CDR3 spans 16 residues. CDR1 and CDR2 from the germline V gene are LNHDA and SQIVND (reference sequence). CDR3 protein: CASSIPGWAREDTQYF. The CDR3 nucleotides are TGTGCCAGTAGTATCCCTGGGTGGGCCAGAGAAGATACGCAGTATTTT.

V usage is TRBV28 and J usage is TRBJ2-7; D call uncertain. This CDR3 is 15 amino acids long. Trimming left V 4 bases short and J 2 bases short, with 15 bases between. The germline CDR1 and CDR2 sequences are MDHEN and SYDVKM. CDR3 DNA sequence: TGTGCCAGCAGTTCCTCTTGGAGAGCGACCTACGAGCAGTACTTC. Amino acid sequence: CASSSSWRATYEQYF.

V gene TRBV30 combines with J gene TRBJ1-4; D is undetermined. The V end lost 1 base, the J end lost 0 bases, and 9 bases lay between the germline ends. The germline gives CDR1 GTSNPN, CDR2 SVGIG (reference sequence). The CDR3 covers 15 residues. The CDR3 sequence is CAWSAITATNEKLFF. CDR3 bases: TGTGCCTGGAGTGCGATAACCGCAACTAATGAAAAACTGTTTTTT. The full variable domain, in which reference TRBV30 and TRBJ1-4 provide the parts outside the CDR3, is SQTIHQWPATLVQPVGSPLSLECTVEGTSNPNLYWYRQAAGRGLQLLFYSVGIGQISSEVPQNLSASRPQDRQFILSSKKLLLSDSGFYLCAWSAITATNEKLFFGSGTQLSVL.